This T cell receptor beta chain stems from a study of PD-L1 blockade in urothelial cancer. TCRdb keeps only in-frame clones here, not all; method: immunoSEQ multiplex PCR. The sample consists of about 49,000 clones, roughly 87% of them appearing once. The V gene's germline CDR1 is MDHEN and CDR2 SYDVKM. V shed 4 bases and J shed 11 bases, with 11 bases lying between them. This CDR3 comprises 12 residues. The input for sequencing was PBMCs, taken around atezolizumab (anti-PD-L1) treatment. The rearrangement links TRBV28 to TRBJ1-4; D unclear. The clonotype comes from a man in his 60s with urothelial cancer. DNA for the CDR3: TGTGCCAGCAGTTCCACCCCGAGGAAACTGTTTTTT. Its protein product is CASSSTPRKLFF.